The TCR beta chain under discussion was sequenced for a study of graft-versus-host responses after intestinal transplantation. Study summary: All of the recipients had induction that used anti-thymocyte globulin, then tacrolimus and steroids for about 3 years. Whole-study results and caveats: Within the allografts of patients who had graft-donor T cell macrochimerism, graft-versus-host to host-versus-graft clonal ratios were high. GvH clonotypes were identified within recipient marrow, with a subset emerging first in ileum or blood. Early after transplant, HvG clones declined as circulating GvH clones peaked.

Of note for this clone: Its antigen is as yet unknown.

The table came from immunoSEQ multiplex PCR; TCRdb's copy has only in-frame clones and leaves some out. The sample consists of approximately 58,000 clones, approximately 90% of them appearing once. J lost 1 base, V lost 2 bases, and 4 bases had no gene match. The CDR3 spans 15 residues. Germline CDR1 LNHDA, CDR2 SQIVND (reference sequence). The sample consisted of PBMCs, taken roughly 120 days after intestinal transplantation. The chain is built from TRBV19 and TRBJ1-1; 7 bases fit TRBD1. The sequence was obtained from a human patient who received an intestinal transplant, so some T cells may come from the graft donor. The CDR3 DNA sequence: TGTGCCAGTAGTATAACCGGGACAGCGAACACTGAAGCTTTCTTT. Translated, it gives CASSITGTANTEAFF.